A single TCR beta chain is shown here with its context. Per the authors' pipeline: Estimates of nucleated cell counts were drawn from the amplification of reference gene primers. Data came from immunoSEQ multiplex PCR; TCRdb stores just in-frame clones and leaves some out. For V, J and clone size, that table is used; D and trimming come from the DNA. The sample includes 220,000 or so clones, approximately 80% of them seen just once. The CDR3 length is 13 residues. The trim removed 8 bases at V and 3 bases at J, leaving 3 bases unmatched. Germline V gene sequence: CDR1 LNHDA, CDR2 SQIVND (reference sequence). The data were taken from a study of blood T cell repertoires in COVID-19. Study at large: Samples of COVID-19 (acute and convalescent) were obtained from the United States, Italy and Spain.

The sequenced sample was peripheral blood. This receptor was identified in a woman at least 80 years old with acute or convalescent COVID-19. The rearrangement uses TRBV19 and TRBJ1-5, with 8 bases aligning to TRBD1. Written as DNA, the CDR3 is TGTGCCAGTCTGGACAGGGACAATCAGCCCCAGCATTTT. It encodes CASLDRDNQPQHF.